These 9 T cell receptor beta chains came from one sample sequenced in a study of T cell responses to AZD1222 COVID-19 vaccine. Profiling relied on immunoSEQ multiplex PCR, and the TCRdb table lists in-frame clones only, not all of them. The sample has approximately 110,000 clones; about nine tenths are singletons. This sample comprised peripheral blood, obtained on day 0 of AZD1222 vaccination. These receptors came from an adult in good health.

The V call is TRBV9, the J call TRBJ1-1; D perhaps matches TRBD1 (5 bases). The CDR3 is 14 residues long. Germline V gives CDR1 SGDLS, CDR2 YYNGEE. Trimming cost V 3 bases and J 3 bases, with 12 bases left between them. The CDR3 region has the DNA TGTGCCAGCAGCGAAGAGGGGTCTGACACTGAAGCTTTCTTT. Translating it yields CASSEEGSDTEAFF. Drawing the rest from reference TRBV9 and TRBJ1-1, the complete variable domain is DSGVTQTPKHLITATGQRVTLRCSPRSGDLSVYWYQQSLDQGLQFLIQYYNGEERAKGNILERFSAQQFPDLHSELNLSSLELGDSALYFCASSEEGSDTEAFFGQGTRLTVV.

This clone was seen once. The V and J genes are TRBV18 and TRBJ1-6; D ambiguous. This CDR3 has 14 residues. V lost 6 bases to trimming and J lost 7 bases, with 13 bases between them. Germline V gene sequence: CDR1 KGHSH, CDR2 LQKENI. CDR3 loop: CASSPDGRNSPLHF. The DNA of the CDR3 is TGTGCCAGCTCCCCTGACGGGCGGAATTCACCCCTCCACTTT.

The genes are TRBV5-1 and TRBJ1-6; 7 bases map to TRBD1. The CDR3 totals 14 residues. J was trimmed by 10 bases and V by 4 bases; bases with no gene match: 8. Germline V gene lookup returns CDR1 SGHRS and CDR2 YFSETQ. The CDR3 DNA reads TGCGCCAGCAGCACCGGACAGGTTCAATCACCCCTCCACTTT. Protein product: CASSTGQVQSPLHF.

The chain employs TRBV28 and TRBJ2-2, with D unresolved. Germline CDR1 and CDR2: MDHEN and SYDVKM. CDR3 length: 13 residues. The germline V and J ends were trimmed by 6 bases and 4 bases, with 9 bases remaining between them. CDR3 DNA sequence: TGTGCCAGCAGCTCCTGGGGCACCGGGGAGCTGTTTTTT. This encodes CASSSWGTGELFF.

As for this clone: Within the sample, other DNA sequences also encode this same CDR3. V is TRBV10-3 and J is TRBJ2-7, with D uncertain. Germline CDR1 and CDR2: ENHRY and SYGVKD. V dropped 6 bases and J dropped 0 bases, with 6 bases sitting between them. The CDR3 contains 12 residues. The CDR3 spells CAIRADSYEQYF. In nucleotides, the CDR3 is TGTGCCATCAGGGCAGACTCCTACGAGCAGTACTTC.

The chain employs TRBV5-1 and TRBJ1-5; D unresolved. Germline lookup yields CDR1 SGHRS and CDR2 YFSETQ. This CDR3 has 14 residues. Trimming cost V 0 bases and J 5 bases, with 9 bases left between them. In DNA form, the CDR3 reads TGCGCCAGCAGCTTGGGTGGGGATCATCAGCCCCAGCATTTT. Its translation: CASSLGGDHQPQHF. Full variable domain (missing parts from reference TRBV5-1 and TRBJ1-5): KAGVTQTPRYLIKTRGQQVTLSCSPISGHRSVSWYQQTPGQGLQFLFEYFSETQRNKGNFPGRFSGRQFSNSRSEMNVSTLELGDSALYLCASSLGGDHQPQHFGDGTRLSIL.

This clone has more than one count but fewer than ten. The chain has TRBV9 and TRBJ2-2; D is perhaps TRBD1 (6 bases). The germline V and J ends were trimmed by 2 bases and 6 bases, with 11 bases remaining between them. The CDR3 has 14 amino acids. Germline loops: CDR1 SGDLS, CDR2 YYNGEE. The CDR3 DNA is TGTGCCAGCAGCGTTTTTACAGGGTCCGGGGAGCTGTTTTTT. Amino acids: CASSVFTGSGELFF.

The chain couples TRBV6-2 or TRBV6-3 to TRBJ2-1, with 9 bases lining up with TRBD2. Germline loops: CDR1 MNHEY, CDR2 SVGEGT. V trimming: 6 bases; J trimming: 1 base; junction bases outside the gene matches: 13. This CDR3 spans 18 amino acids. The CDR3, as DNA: TGTGCCAGCAGCACCCTAGCGGGGAGGGGGGCGTCCTACAATGAGCAGTTCTTC. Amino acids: CASSTLAGRGASYNEQFF.

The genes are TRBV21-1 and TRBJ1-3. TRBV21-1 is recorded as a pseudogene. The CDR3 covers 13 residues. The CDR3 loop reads CASSLRPGNTIYF. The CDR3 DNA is TGTGCCAGCAGCCTTAGACCTGGAAACACCATATATTTT.